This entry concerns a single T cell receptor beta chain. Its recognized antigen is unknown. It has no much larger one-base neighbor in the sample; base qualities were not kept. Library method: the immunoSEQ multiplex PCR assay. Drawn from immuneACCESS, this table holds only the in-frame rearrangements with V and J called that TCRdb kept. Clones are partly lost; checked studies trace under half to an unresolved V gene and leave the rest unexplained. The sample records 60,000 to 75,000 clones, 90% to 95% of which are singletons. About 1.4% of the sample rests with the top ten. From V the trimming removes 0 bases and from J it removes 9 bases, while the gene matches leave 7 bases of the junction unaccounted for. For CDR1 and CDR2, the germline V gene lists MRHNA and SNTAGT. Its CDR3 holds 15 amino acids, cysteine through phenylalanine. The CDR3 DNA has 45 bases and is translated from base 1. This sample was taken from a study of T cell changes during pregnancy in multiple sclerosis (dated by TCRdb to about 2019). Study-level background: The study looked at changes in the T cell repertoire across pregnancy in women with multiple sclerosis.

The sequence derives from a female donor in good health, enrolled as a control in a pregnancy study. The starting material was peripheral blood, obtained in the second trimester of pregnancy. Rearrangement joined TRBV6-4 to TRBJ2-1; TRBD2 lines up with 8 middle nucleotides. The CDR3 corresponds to CASSDSSGGPGEQFF. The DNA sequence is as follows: TGTGCCAGCAGTGACTCGTCGGGAGGGCCGGGTGAGCAGTTCTTC.